The 7 T cell receptor beta chains reported below all come from one sample, sequenced in a study of OX40 agonist ivuxolimab in advanced cancers. Sequenced by immunoSEQ multiplex PCR; TCRdb stores in-frame clones only, minus some. The data contain fewer than 95,000 clones, under 90% of them singletons. The sequenced sample was CD4+ or CD8+ T cells sorted from blood, obtained in a trial of the OX40 agonist ivuxolimab. The receptors were sampled from an adult with an advanced solid tumor such as melanoma, head and neck, liver or kidney cancer.

CDR3 region: CSAWSTEAFF. CDR3 nucleotide sequence: TGCAGCGCTTGGAGCACTGAAGCTTTCTTT. The chain recombines TRBV29-1 with TRBJ1-1; D call uncertain. The CDR3 runs to 10 residues. Germline values: CDR1 SQVTM, CDR2 ANQGSEA. V lost 7 bases, J lost 4 bases, and 7 bases lay in between.

This clone is a singleton in its sample. The identical CDR3 is also encoded by other nucleotide sequences in the sample. The rearrangement links TRBV6-5 to TRBJ2-7; D possibly corresponds to TRBD2 (6 bases). Trimming stripped 0 bases from V and 4 bases from J, with 10 bases between. The CDR3 consists of 14 residues. Germline CDR1 reads MNHEY; CDR2 reads SVGAGI. The DNA of the CDR3 is TGTGCCAGCAGTTACTCGGGGGGATCTTACGAGCAGTACTTC. Protein product: CASSYSGGSYEQYF.

V is TRBV5-1 and J is TRBJ1-2; 10 nucleotides line up with TRBD1. The CDR3 covers 15 residues. Germline assignment: CDR1 SGHRS and CDR2 YFSETQ. With V trimmed by 0 bases and J by 7 bases, 6 bases remained unmatched. The CDR3 region is CASSLEGDRGSGYTF. In nucleotides, the CDR3 is TGCGCCAGCAGCTTGGAAGGGGACAGGGGATCTGGCTACACCTTC.

The DNA for the CDR3 is TGCAGCTCTGGAGGGACATCTAATGAGCAGTTCTTC. Translating it yields CSSGGTSNEQFF. V and J are TRBV29-1 and TRBJ2-1, with D tentatively TRBD1 or TRBD2 (6 bases each). This CDR3 spans 12 amino acids. Deletions cut 8 bases from V and 7 bases from J, with 15 bases between. Per germline, CDR1 SQVTM and CDR2 ANQGSEA.

The chain couples TRBV23-1 to TRBJ2-1; 8 nucleotides line up with TRBD2. TRBV23-1 is treated as an ORF (open reading frame) with a function not yet certain. The V gene end was trimmed by 4 bases and the J gene end by 7 bases; junction bases not matched to a gene: 9. The CDR3 sequence is 15 residues long. CDR3 nucleotides: TGCGCCAGCAGTCCGACTTGGACTAGCCGGAATGAGCAGTTCTTC. Translation: CASSPTWTSRNEQFF.

The chain has TRBV6-5 and TRBJ1-1, with unresolved D. Germline V gene lookup returns CDR1 MNHEY and CDR2 SVGAGI. The CDR3 is 14 residues long. Trimming took 6 bases from V and 0 from J, leaving 11 bases between them. In DNA form, the CDR3 reads TGTGCCAGCAGAGAAGGACTGATGAACACTGAAGCTTTCTTT. Its translation is CASREGLMNTEAFF.

This clone was seen only a few times. The chain recombines TRBV19 with TRBJ2-2, with TRBD2 matching 9 bases. The CDR3 loop spans 14 amino acids. Per germline, CDR1 LNHDA and CDR2 SQIVND (reference sequence). V trimming: 4 bases; J trimming: 5 bases; junction bases outside the gene matches: 2. In DNA, the CDR3 is TGTGCCAGTAGTAGCGGGAGGGGGACCGGGGAGCTGTTTTTT. This sequence encodes CASSSGRGTGELFF.